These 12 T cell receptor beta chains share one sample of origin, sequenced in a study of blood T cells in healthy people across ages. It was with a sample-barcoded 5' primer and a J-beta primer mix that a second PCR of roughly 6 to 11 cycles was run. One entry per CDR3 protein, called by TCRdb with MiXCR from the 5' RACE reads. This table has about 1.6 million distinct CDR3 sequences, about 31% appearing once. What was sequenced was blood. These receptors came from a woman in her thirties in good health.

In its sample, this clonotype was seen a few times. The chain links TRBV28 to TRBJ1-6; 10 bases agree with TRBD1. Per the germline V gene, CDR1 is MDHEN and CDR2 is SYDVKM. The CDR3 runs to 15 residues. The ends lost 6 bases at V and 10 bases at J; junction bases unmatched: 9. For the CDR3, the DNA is TGTGCCAGCAGCCCCCGAGGGACAGGGGCGTCACCCCTCCACTTT. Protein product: CASSPRGTGASPLHF.

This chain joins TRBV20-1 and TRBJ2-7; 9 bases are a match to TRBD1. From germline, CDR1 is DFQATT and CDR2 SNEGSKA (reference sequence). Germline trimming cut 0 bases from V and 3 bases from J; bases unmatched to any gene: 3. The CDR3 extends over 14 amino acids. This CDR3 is CSARDLDRGYEQYF. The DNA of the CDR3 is TGCAGTGCTAGAGACTTGGACAGGGGCTACGAGCAGTACTTC.

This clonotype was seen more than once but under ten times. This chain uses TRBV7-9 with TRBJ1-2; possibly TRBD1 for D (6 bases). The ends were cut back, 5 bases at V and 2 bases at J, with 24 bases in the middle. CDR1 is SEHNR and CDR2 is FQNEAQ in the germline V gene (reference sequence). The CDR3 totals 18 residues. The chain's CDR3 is CASSGSPGTPFLNYGYTF. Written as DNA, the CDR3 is TGTGCCAGCAGCGGAAGCCCCGGGACACCTTTCTTAAACTATGGCTACACCTTC.

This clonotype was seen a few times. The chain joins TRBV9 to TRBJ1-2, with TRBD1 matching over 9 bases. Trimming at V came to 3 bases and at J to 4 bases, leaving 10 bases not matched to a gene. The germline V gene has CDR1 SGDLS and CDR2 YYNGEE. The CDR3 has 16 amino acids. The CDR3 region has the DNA TGTGCCAGCAGCGGTCAGGAACAGGGGGCCGGCTATGGCTACACCTTC. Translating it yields CASSGQEQGAGYGYTF. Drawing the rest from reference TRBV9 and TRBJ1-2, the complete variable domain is DSGVTQTPKHLITATGQRVTLRCSPRSGDLSVYWYQQSLDQGLQFLIQYYNGEERAKGNILERFSAQQFPDLHSELNLSSLELGDSALYFCASSGQEQGAGYGYTFGSGTRLTVV.

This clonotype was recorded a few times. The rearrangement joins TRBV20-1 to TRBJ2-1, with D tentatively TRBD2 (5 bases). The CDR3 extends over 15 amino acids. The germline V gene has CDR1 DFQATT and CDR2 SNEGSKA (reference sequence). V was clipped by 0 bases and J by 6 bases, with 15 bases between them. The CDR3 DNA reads TGCAGTGCTAGAGACCGGACGGCGGCGGGCAATGAGCAGTTCTTC. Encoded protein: CSARDRTAAGNEQFF.

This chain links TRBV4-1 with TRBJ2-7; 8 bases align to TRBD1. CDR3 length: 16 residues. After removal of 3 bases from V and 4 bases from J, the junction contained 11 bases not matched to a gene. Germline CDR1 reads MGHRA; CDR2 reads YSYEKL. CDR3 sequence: CASSQRTGMGSYEQYF. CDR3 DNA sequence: TGCGCCAGCAGCCAGAGGACAGGGATGGGTTCGTACGAGCAGTACTTC.

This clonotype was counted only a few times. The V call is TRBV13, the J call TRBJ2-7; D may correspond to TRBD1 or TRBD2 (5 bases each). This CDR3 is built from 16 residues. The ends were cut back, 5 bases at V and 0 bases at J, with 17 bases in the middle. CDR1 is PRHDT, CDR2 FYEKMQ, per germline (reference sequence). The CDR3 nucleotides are TGTGCCAGCAGCCTACAAACGGGACGGCGCTCCTACGAGCAGTACTTC. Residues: CASSLQTGRRSYEQYF.

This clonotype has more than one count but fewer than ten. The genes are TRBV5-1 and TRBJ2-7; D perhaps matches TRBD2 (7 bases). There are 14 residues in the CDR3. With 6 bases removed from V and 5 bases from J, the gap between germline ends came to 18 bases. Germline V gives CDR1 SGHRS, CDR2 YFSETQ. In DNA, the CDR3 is TGCGCCAGCAAAATCGCGGGGGCTAATAACGAGCAGTACTTC. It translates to CASKIAGANNEQYF.

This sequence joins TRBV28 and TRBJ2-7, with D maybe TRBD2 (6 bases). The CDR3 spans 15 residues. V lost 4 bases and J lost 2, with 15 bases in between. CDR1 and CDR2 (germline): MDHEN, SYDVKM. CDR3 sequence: CASSSPGDAAYEQYF. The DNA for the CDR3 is TGTGCCAGCAGTTCCCCGGGGGACGCTGCCTACGAGCAGTACTTC.

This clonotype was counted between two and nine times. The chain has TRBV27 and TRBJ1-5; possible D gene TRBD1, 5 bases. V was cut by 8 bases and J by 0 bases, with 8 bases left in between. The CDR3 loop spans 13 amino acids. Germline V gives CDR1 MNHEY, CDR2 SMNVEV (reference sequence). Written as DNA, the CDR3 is TGTGCCAGCGGGACCTATAGCAATCAGCCCCAGCATTTT. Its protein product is CASGTYSNQPQHF.

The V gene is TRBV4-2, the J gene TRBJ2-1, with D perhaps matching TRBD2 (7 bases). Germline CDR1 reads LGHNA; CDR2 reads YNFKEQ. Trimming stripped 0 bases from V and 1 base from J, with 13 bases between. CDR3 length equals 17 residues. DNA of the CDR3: TGTGCCAGCAGCCAAGATGGCGGGGGCCAATCCTACAATGAGCAGTTCTTC. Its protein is CASSQDGGGQSYNEQFF.

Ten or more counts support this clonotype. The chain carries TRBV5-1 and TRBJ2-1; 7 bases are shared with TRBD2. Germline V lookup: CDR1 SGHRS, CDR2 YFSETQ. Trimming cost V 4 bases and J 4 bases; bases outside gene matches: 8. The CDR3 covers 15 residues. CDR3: CASSPRPAGYNEQFF. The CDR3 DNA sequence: TGCGCCAGCAGCCCCCGTCCAGCGGGGTACAATGAGCAGTTCTTC.